This T cell receptor beta chain was retrieved from a study of T cell responses to AZD1222 COVID-19 vaccine. Study results and limitations: Baseline serostatus was positive in only five to seven AZD1222 recipients.

Researchers grouped second doses given at about 4 or about 12 weeks into one pool. Profiling relied on immunoSEQ multiplex PCR, and the TCRdb table lists in-frame clones only, not all of them. The table includes 150,000 or so clones, 90% to 95% detected once. Germline trimming cut 4 bases from V and 1 base from J; bases unmatched to any gene: 4. The CDR3 runs 16 residues. In germline, CDR1 is SGHKS, CDR2 YYEKEE (reference sequence). Turning to this clone: Its specificity is unknown.

The chain combines TRBV5-5 with TRBJ2-1; TRBD2 matches at 11 bases. Sequenced here: peripheral blood, sampled 28 days after the second AZD1222 dose. The TCR was taken from an adult who received the AZD1222 COVID-19 vaccine. DNA for the CDR3: TGTGCCAGCAGCAAGGGACTAGCGGATTCCTACAATGAGCAGTTCTTC. Its translation: CASSKGLADSYNEQFF.